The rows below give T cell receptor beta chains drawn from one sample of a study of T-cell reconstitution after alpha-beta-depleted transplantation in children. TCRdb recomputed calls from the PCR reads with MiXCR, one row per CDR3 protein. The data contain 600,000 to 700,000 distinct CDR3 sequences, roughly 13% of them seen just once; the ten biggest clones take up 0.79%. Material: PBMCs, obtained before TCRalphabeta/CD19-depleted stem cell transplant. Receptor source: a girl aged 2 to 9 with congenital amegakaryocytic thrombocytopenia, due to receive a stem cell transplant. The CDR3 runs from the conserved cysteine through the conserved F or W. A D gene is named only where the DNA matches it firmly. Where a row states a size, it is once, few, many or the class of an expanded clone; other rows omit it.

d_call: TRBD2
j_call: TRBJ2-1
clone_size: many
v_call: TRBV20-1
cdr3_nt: TGCAGCGCCGGGACTAGCACCTACAATGAGCAGTTCTTC
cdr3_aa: CSAGTSTYNEQFF

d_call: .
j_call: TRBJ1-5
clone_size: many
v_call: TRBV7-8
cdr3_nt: TGTGCCAGCAGCTTAGACCCGAGCAATCAGCCCCAGCATTTT
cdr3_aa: CASSLDPSNQPQHF

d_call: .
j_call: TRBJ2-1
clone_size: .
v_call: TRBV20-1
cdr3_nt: TGCAGTGCTAGAGACAGCCTGACCAACAATGAGCAGTTCTTC
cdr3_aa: CSARDSLTNNEQFF

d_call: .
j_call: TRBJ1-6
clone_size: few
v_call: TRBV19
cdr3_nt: TGTGCCAGTACGGACGGATATAATTCACCCCTCCACTTT
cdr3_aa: CASTDGYNSPLHF

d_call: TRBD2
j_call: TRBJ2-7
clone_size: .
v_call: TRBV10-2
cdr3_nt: TGCGCCAGCAGTGTAGCGGGACATAGCTCCTACGAGCAGTACTTC
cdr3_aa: CASSVAGHSSYEQYF

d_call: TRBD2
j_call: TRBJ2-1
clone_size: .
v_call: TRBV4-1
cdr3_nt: TGCGCCAGCAGCCCGAGTAGCCGGGAGGGCTACAATGAGCAGTTCTTC
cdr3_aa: CASSPSSREGYNEQFF

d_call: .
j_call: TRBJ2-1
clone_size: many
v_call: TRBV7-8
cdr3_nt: TGTGCCAGCAGCCCATTAGCGCTAGTCTTCGAGCAGTTCTTC
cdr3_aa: CASSPLALVFEQFF

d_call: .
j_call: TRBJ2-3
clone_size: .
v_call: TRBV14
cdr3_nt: TGTGCCAGCAGCCAAGATCCGCTTCTGAATACGCAGTATTTT
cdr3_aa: CASSQDPLLNTQYF

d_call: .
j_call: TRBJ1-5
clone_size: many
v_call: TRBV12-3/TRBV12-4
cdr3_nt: TGTGCCAGCAGTTTGGGACCAAGCAATCAGCCCCAGCATTTT
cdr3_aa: CASSLGPSNQPQHF

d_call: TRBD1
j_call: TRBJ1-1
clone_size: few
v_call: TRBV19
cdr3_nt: TGTGCCAGTAGACCGGACAGGTGGAACACTGAAGCTTTCTTT
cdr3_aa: CASRPDRWNTEAFF

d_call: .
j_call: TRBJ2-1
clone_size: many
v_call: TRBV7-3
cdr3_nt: TGTGCCAGCAGTCCTTCAGGCTCCTACAATGAGCAGTTCTTC
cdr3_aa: CASSPSGSYNEQFF

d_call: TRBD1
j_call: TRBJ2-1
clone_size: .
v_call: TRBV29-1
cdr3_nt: TGCAGCGGGGAACGTACAGGGGGCAGCGATGAGCAGTTCTTC
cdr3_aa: CSGERTGGSDEQFF

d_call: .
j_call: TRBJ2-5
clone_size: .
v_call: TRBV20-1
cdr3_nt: TGCAGTGCTAGACCCACTCACGGGAGAGAGACCCAGTACTTC
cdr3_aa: CSARPTHGRETQYF

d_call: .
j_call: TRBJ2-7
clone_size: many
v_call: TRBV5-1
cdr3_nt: TGCGCCAGCAGTAGGGAGAACGAGCAGTACTTC
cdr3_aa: CASSRENEQYF

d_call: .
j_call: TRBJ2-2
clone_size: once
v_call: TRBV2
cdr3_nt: TGTGCCAGCGATTCCAGTTGGGGGGCCGGGGAGCTGTTTTTT
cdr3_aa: CASDSSWGAGELFF

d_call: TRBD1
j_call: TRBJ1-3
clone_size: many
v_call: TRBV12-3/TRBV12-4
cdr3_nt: TGTGCCAGCAGTTCTCGGGACAGGGGTCATCGCTCTGGAAACACCATATATTTT
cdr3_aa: CASSSRDRGHRSGNTIYF

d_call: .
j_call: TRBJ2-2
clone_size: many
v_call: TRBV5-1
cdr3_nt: TGCGCCAGCAGCTTGGATCTCGGGCAGTTCCGGGAGCTGTTTTTT
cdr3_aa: CASSLDLGQFRELFF

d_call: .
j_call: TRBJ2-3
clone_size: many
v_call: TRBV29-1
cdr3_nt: TGCAGCGTTGTCCCTAGCGCGACTAGTACGGTTACGCAGTATTTT
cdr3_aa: CSVVPSATSTVTQYF

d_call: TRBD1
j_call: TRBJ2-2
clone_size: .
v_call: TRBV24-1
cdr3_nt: TGTGCCACCAGTGATTTCAGACAGGGGATCAACACCGGGGAGCTGTTTTTT
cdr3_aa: CATSDFRQGINTGELFF

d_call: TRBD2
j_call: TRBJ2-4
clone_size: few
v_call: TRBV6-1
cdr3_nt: TGTGCCAGCAGTGAACTAGCGGGAGGTTCCGACATTCAGTACTTC
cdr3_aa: CASSELAGGSDIQYF

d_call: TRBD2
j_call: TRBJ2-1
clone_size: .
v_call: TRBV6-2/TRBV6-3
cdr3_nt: TGTGCCAGCAGCGCCGCCCTAGCGGCCTTACTACATGAGCAGTTCTTC
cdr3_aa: CASSAALAALLHEQFF